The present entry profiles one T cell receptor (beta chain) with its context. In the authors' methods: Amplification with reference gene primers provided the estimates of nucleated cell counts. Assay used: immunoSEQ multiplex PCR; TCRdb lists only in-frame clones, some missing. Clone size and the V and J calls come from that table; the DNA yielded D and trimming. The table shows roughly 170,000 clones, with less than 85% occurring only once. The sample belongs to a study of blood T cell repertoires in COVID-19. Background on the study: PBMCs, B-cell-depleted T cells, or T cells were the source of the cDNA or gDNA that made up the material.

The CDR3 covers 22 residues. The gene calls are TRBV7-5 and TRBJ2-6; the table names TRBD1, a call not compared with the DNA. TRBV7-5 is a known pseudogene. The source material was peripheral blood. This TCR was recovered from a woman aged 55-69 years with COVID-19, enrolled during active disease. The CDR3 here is CARIELPSMGQVFLSGANVLTF. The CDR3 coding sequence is TGTGCCAGAATCGAGCTTCCTTCCATGGGACAGGTATTTCTCTCTGGGGCCAACGTCCTGACTTTC.